This entry describes one TCR beta chain. Its antigen is unidentified. This entry belongs to a study of human T cells and chemical hapten exposure. Study-wide context: Variation in per-sample TCR yields came mainly from small pooled library volume differences. Findings and limits, study-wide: Counts of TCRs above 1 in 1000 frequency stayed unchanged with DPC sensitization.

The study's library attached unique molecular identifiers to single cDNA molecules. TCRdb re-analysed the RACE reads in MiXCR, keeping a single row per CDR3 protein. The data show about 360,000 distinct CDR3 sequences, with 6% to 8.5% seen just once and 7% to 10% held by the top ten. Germline values: CDR1 PRHDT, CDR2 FYEKMQ (reference sequence). J was trimmed by 3 bases and V by 5 bases; bases with no gene match: 6. CDR3 length: 14 amino acids. As for time point: patch test 1, 2 weeks after DPC sensitization. Regarding treatment: therapeutic diphenylcyclopropenone sensitization with weekly scalp DPC. Whole blood, unfractionated, served as the material for total RNA extraction.

The sequence was collected from a woman in her late teens or twenties with alopecia areata. Some clones in this sample may be carry-over from other donors' samples. V gene TRBV13 combines with J gene TRBJ2-5; 7 bases match TRBD1. This specimen consisted of whole blood, obtained in connection with sensitization to the hapten diphenylcyclopropenone (DPC). The CDR3 region is CASSVLGTEETQYF. CDR3 in DNA: TGTGCCAGCAGCGTCCTAGGGACAGAAGAGACCCAGTACTTC.